These T cell receptor beta chains were read from a single sample in a study of shared clonotypes between healthy human individuals. Profiled with immunoSEQ multiplex PCR; TCRdb holds only in-frame clones, not every one. The sample carries around 1.6 million clones, 95% to 99% recorded once. The source material was naive CD4+ T cells sorted from blood. These receptors were collected from a man aged 25 to 45 in good health. Each CDR3 is given with its conserved first and last residue. Each record gives: clone size, J gene, D gene, V gene, CDR3 DNA, CDR3 protein. D genes are given only for firm matches. Only some rows state a clone size, as once, few, many or a class for expanded clones.

>-|TRBJ2-5|TRBD2|TRBV10-3
TGTGCCATCAGTGAGTCTAGCGGGAGTAGGGAAGAGACCCAGTACTTC
CAISESSGSREETQYF
>-|TRBJ2-5|TRBD1|TRBV28
TGTGCCAGCAGTTTACCGACAGGGGGGCAAGAGACCCAGTACTTC
CASSLPTGGQETQYF
>-|TRBJ1-5|-|TRBV5-1
TGCGCCAGCAGCTTGGAGGCAGGGTTGAGCAATCAGCCCCAGCATTTT
CASSLEAGLSNQPQHF
>-|TRBJ2-5|TRBD2|TRBV27
TGTGCCAGCAGGATTTCTAGCGGAGAGTACCAAGAGACCCAGTACTTC
CASRISSGEYQETQYF
>once|TRBJ1-2|TRBD1|TRBV7-9
TGTGCCAGCAGCCTCGGGGAGACAGGGGGCGCCTATGGCTACACCTTC
CASSLGETGGAYGYTF
>-|TRBJ2-1|TRBD2|TRBV5-5
TGTGCCAGCAGCCTTCGACTAGCGGGGACCTTAAATGAGCAGTTCTTC
CASSLRLAGTLNEQFF
>once|TRBJ2-3|TRBD1|TRBV11-3
TGTGCCAGCAGCTTGGGACAGGGGGTTGACACAGATACGCAGTATTTT
CASSLGQGVDTDTQYF
>-|TRBJ2-1|TRBD1|TRBV2
TGTGCCAGCAGTCACCCGGGACAGGGGGCTTACAATGAGCAGTTCTTC
CASSHPGQGAYNEQFF
>-|TRBJ2-1|TRBD2|TRBV15
TGTGCCACCAGCATCGGGACTAGCGGGAGCAATGAGCAGTTCTTC
CATSIGTSGSNEQFF
>-|TRBJ2-7|-|TRBV6-1
TGTGCCAGCAGTGAGGTTCGGAATAGCGACGAGCAGTACTTC
CASSEVRNSDEQYF
>-|TRBJ2-5|TRBD2|TRBV7-2
TGTGCCAGCAGCTTGGGCGGGAGGCTGGAGACCCAGTACTTC
CASSLGGRLETQYF